This T cell receptor (beta chain) was retrieved from a study of T cell responses to AZD1222 COVID-19 vaccine. The repertoire was sequenced with immunoSEQ multiplex PCR; TCRdb's copy has only in-frame clones and lacks some. The sample holds approximately 150,000 clones; 90% to 95% are singletons and the top ten take 0.7% to 0.9%. CDR1 is LNHDA, CDR2 SQIVND, per germline (reference sequence). The ends lost 5 bases at V and 1 base at J; junction bases unmatched: 3. The CDR3 totals 15 residues. General study results and limits: In the spike-specific TCR repertoire, nearly half reportedly target unmutated variant regions.

Regarding this clone: What it binds is not known.

The TCR originated in an adult in good health. The sample in question was peripheral blood, obtained on day 0 of AZD1222 vaccination. J is TRBJ2-3 and V is TRBV19; 10 nucleotides align to TRBD2. Here the CDR3 reads CASSPAGGGTDTQYF. The CDR3, as DNA: TGTGCCAGTAGTCCAGCGGGGGGGGGCACAGATACGCAGTATTTT. Variable domain in full (rest from reference TRBV19 and TRBJ2-3): DGGITQSPKYLFRKEGQNVTLSCEQNLNHDAMYWYRQDPGQGLRLIYYSQIVNDFQKGDIAEGYSVSREKKESFPLTVTSAQKNPTAFYLCASSPAGGGTDTQYFGPGTRLTVL.